Listed below are T cell receptor beta chains from one sample, sequenced in a study of vaccination and CD4 T cells after COVID-19. Antigens for these TCRs are unknown. TCRdb ran MiXCR on the PCR reads and lists one entry per CDR3 protein. The sample contains tens of thousands of distinct CDR3 sequences, 44% of which appear only once. The sequencing here drew on CD4+ T cells from blood, cultured in vitro, taken before SARS-CoV-2 vaccination. The source is a human donor who received a COVID-19 vaccine. The CDR3 runs from the conserved cysteine through the conserved F or W.

>TRBV5-1
CASSISPFYEQYF
>TRBV12-3/TRBV12-4
CASSPASGGNIQYF
>TRBV20-1
CSAERTLAGNTIYF
>TRBV12-3/TRBV12-4
CASSPGTGPYEQYF
>TRBV2
CASRGVKTNYGYTF
>TRBV19
CASSDRAGGDPNEQFF
>TRBV6-5
CASSYPSGGRTNEKLFF
>TRBV15
CATSTGEGAATNEKLFF
>TRBV20-1
CSAGLAGGGLETQYF
>TRBV11-2
CASRTDSYDGYTF
>TRBV11-2
CASSLAGMTSGGPTDTQYF
>TRBV20-1
CSAGGQGNQPQHF
>TRBV5-5
CASSLGPGGSYEQYF
>TRBV7-9
CASSFTTDLSSYEQYF
>TRBV20-1
CSALQGLDPNSPLHF
>TRBV24-1
CATSGQGAGGYTF
>TRBV6-1
CASTLVLDVNYGYTF
>TRBV5-4
CASSLRGVNTEAFF
>TRBV12-3/TRBV12-4
CASTHRDRANYGYTF
>TRBV6-1
CASDHVNTGELFF
>TRBV6-5
CASSSNRDPGETQYF
>TRBV6-1
CASSDPYNEKLFF
>TRBV2
CASSEATGGQQFF
>TRBV30
CAWRPFGRGTEAFF
>TRBV6-1
CASSEGGGRDQPQHF
>TRBV10-3
CATSFETGVNYGYTF
>TRBV7-2
CASSLAGRGPNQYF
>TRBV9
CASSVGLGADTQYF
>TRBV24-1
CATSDARTGSNEKLFF
>TRBV6-1
CASSELGGTNEKLFF
>TRBV27
CASSLSSSTGANSPLHF
>TRBV2
CASSRVRVISGNTIYF
>TRBV7-9
CASSFGDMGRNTIYF
>TRBV6-1
CASRDRTNYGYTF
>TRBV6-1
CASLESNNSPLHF
>TRBV7-3
CASSLDRGFTDTQYF
>TRBV27
CASSPHQRTGVGYTF
>TRBV12-5
CASGLNQETQYF
>TRBV6-1
CATGGTGEETQYF
>TRBV7-2
CASSAIEEKLFF
>TRBV12-3/TRBV12-4
CASRSQGANEAFF
>TRBV2
CASSEADQETQYF
>TRBV11-3
CASSLDTLREQYF
>TRBV11-3
CASSFFGDTEAFF
>TRBV20-1
CSAKGTQDNYGYTF
>TRBV6-1
CASSPGGRNNEQFF
>TRBV6-1
CASKRGRGANYGYTF
>TRBV29-1
CSVEPSRETQYF
>TRBV7-9
CASSSDGSYEQYF
>TRBV24-1
CATSEGRGMRMGGYTF
>TRBV7-8
CASSSIGGGRYNEQFF
>TRBV24-1
CATSNQGDPSNYGYTF
>TRBV7-9
CASSRSASGVRDTQYF
>TRBV6-5
CASSYSGQETGVGQETQYF
>TRBV25-1
CASSESYKGLETQYF
>TRBV10-3
CAISAGEAGRRAAFF
>TRBV11-2
CASSATGGYNQPQHF
>TRBV6-2/TRBV6-3
CASSYRSGGSYNEQFF